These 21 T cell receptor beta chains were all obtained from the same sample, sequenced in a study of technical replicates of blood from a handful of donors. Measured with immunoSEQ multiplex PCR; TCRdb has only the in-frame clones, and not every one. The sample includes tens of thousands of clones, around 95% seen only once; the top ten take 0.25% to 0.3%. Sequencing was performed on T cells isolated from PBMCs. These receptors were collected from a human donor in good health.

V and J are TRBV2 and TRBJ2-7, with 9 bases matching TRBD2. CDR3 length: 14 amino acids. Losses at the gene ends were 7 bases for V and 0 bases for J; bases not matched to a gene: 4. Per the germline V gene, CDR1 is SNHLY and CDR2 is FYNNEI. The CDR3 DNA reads TGTGCCAGCAATGAGCGGGAGGACTCCTACGAGCAGTACTTC. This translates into CASNEREDSYEQYF.

Here the CDR3 reads CASRGNSEGNEQFF. The CDR3 DNA sequence: TGTGCCAGCAGAGGAAATAGCGAGGGCAATGAGCAGTTCTTC. This chain uses TRBV6-6 with TRBJ2-1; TRBD2 is a possible D gene (5 bases). CDR3 length: 14 amino acids. Between the trimmed V and J ends, which lost 6 bases and 6 bases, there was a span of 15 bases. CDR1 is MNHNY, CDR2 SVGAGI, per germline (reference sequence).

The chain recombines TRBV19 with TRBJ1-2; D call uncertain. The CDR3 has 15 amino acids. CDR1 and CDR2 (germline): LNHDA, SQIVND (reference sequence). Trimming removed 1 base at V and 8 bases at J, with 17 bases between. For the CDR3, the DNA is TGTGCCAGTAGTATAGGGACTCCACGGATTTGGGGCTACACCTTC. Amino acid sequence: CASSIGTPRIWGYTF.

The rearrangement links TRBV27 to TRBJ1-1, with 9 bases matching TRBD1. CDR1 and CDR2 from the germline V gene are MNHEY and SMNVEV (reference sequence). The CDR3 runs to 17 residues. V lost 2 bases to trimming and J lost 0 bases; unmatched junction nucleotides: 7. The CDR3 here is CASSLVSDRGMNTEAFF. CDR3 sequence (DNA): TGTGCCAGCAGTTTAGTGTCGGACAGGGGAATGAACACTGAAGCTTTCTTT.

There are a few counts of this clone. CDR3 sequence (DNA): TGTGCCAGCAGCTCGGGACTTCCTGTGGACGAGCAGTACTTC. The encoded protein is CASSSGLPVDEQYF. This sequence joins TRBV5-6 and TRBJ2-7, with D possibly being TRBD2 (6 bases). V gave up 3 bases and J gave up 5 bases, with 15 bases separating them. Looked up from germline, CDR1 is SGHDT and CDR2 is YYEEEE. This CDR3 spans 14 amino acids.

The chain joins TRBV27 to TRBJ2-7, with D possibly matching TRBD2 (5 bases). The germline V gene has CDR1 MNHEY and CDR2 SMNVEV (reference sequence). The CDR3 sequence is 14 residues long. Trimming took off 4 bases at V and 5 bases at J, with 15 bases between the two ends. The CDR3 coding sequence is TGTGCCAGCAGTTCGGGGTATAGGACGAACGAGCAGTACTTC. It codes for CASSSGYRTNEQYF.

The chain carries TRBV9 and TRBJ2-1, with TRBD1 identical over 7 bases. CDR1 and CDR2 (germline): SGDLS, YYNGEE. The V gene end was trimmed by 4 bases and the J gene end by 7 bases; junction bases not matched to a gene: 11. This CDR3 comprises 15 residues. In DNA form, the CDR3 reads TGTGCCAGCAGCTTTACAGGGGATGGAAGGAATGAGCAGTTCTTC. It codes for CASSFTGDGRNEQFF.

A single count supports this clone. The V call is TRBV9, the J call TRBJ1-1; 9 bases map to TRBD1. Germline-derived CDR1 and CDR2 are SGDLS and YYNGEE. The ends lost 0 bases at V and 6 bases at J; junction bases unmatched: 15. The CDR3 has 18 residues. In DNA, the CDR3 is TGTGCCAGCAGCGTAGCTACCGGAGCGGGACAGGGTTTCGCTGAAGCTTTCTTT. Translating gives CASSVATGAGQGFAEAFF.

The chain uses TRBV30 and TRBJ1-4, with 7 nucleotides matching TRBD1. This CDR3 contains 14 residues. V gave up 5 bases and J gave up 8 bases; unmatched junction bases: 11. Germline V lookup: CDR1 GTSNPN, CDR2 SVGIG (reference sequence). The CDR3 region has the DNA TGTGCCTGGGGGGTTAGGGGGCGGAGGGAAAAACTGTTTTTT. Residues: CAWGVRGRREKLFF.

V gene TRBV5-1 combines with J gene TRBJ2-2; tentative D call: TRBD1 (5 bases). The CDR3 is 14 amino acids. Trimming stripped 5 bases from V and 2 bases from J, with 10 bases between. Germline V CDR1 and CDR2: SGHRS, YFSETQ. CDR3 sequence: CASRRQPNTGELFF. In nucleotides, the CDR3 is TGCGCCAGCAGGAGACAGCCTAACACCGGGGAGCTGTTTTTT.

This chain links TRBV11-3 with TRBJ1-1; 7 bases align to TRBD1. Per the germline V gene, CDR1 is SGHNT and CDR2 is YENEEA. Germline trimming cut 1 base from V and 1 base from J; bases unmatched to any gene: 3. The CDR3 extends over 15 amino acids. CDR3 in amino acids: CASSLGGQRNTEAFF. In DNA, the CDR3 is TGTGCCAGCAGCTTAGGGGGACAGAGGAACACTGAAGCTTTCTTT.

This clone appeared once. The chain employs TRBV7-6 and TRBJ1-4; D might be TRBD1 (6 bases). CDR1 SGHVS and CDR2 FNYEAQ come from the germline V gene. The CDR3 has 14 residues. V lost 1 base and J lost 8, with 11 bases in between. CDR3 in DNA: TGTGCCAGCAGCTTAGGGACAGCACAAGAAAAACTGTTTTTT. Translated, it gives CASSLGTAQEKLFF.

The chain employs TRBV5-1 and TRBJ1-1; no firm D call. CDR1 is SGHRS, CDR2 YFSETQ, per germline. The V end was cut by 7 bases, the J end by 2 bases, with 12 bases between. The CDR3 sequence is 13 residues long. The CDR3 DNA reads TGCGCCAGCGCCGCGTCTTCCAACACTGAAGCTTTCTTT. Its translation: CASAASSNTEAFF. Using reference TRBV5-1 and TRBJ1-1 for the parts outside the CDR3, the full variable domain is KAGVTQTPRYLIKTRGQQVTLSCSPISGHRSVSWYQQTPGQGLQFLFEYFSETQRNKGNFPGRFSGRQFSNSRSEMNVSTLELGDSALYLCASAASSNTEAFFGQGTRLTVV.

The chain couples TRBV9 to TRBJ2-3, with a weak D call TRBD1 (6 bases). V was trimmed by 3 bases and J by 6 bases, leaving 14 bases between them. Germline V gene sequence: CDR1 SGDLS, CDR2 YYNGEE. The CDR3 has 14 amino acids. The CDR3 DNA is TGTGCCAGCAGCGCTGGACAGCCGGCGGATACGCAGTATTTT. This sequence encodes CASSAGQPADTQYF.

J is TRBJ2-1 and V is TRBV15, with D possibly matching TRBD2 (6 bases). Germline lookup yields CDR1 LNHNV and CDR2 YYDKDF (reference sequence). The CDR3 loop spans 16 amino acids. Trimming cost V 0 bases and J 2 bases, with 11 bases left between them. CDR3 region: CATSRDAGLAYNEQFF. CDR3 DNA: TGTGCCACCAGCAGAGATGCGGGACTCGCCTACAATGAGCAGTTCTTC.

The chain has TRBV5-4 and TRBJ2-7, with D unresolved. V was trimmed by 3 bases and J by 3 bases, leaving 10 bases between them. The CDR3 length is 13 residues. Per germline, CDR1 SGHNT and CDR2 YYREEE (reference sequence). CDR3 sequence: CASSSGRYYEQYF. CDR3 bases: TGTGCCAGCAGCTCCGGTAGATACTACGAGCAGTACTTC.

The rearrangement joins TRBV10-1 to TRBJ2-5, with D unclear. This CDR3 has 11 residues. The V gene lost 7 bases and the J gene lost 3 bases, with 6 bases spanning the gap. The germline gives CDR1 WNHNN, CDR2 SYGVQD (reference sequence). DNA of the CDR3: TGCGCCAGCACCAGGAAAGAGACCCAGTACTTC. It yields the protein CASTRKETQYF.

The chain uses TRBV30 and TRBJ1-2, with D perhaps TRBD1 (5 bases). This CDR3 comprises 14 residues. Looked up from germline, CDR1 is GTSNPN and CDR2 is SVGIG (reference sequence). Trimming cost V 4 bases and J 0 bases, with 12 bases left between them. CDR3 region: CAWTPGGANYGYTF. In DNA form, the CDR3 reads TGTGCCTGGACCCCTGGAGGGGCTAACTATGGCTACACCTTC.

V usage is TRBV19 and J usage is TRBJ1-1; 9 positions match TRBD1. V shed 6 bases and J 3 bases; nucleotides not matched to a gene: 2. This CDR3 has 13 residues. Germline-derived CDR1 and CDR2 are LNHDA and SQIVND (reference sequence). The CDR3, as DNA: TGTGCCAGTAGGGGACAGGGTCACACTGAAGCTTTCTTT. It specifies CASRGQGHTEAFF.

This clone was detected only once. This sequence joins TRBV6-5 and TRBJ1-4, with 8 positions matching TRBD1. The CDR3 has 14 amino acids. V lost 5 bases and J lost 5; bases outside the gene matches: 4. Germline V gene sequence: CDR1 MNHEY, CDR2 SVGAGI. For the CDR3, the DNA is TGTGCCAGCAGTCGGACAGGGATCAATGAAAAACTGTTTTTT. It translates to CASSRTGINEKLFF.

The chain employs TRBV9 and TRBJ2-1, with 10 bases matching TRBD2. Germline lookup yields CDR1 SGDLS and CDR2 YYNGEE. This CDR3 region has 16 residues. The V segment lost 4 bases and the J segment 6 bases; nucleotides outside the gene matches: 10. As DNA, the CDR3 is TGTGCCAGCAGCCCGAGTGGAAGCGGGAGGGGCAATGAGCAGTTCTTC. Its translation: CASSPSGSGRGNEQFF.